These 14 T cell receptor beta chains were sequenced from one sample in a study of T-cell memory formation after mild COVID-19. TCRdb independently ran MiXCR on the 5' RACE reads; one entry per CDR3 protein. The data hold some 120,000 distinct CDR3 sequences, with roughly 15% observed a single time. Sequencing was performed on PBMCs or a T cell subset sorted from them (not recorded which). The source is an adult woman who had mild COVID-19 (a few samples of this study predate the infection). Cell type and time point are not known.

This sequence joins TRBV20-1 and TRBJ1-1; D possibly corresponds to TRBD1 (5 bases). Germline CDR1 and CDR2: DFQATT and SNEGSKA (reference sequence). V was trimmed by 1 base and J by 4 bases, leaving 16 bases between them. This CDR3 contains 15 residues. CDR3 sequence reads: CSARAGGGRVTEAFF. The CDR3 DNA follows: TGCAGTGCTAGAGCCGGGGGGGGTAGAGTCACTGAAGCTTTCTTT.

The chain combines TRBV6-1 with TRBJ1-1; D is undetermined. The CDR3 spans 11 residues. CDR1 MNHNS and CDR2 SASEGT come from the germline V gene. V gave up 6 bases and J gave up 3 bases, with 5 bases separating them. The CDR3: CASRDHTEAFF. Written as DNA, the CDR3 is TGTGCCAGCAGGGACCACACTGAAGCTTTCTTT.

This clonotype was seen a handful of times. DNA for the CDR3: TGTGCCAGCAGTTTGTCTGGGGGCGAGTACATTCAGTACTTC. This sequence encodes CASSLSGGEYIQYF. The chain is built from TRBV12-3 or TRBV12-4 and TRBJ2-4, with TRBD1 as a possible D gene (6 bases). The CDR3 is 14 residues long. Trimming left V 3 bases short and J 8 bases short, with 14 bases between.

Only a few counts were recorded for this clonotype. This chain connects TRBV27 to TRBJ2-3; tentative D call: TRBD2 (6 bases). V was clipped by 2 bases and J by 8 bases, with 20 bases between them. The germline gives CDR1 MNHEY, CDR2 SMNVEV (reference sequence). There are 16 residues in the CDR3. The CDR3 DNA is TGTGCCAGCAGTTTAAAGTCATCGCTCGGCGGGGCTACGCAGTATTTT. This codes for CASSLKSSLGGATQYF.

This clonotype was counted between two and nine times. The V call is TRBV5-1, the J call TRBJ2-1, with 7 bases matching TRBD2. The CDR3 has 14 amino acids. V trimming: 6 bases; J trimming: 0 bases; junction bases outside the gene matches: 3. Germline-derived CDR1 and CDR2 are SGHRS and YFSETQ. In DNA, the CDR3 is TGCGCCAGCACCTGGGGGGGCTCCTACAATGAGCAGTTCTTC. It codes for CASTWGGSYNEQFF.

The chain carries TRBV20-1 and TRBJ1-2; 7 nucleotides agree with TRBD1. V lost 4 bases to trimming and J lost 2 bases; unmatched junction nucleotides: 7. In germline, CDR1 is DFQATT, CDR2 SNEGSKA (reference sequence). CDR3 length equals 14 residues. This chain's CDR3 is CSATPGQFNYGYTF. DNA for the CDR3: TGCAGTGCTACACCGGGACAGTTCAACTATGGCTACACCTTC.

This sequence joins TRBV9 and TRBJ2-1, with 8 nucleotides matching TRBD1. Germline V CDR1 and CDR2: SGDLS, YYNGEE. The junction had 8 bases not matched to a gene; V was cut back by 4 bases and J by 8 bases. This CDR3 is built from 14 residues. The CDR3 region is CASSSYRGSYEQFF. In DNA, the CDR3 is TGTGCCAGCAGCTCTTACAGGGGGTCATATGAGCAGTTCTTC.

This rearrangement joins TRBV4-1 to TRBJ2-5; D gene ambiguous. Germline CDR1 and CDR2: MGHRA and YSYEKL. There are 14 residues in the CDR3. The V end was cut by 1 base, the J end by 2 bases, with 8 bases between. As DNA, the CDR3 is TGCGCCAGCAGCCAAGGAGTCGGACAAGAGACCCAGTACTTC. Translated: CASSQGVGQETQYF.

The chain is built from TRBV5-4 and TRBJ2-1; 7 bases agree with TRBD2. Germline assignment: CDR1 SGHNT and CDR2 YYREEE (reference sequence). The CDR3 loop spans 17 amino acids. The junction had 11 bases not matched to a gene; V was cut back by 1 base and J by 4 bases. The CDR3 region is CASSLSRSSGTYNEQFF. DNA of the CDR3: TGTGCCAGCAGCTTGAGTAGGTCTAGCGGAACGTACAATGAGCAGTTCTTC.

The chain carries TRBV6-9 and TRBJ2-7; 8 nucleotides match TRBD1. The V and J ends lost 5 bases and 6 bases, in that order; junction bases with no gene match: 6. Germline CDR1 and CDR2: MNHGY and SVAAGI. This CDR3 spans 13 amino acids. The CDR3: CASSPTGDREQYF. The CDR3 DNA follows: TGTGCCAGCAGTCCGACAGGGGATCGCGAGCAGTACTTC.

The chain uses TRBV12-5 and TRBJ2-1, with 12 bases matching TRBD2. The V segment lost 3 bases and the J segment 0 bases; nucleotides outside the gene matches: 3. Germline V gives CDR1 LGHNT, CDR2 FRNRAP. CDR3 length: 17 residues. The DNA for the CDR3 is TGTGCTAGTGGTTTAGGACTAGCGGGACACTCCTACAATGAGCAGTTCTTC. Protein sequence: CASGLGLAGHSYNEQFF.

DNA for the CDR3: TGTGCCAGCAGCCTACAGGGACTAACAAACTATGGCTACACCTTC. Its translation: CASSLQGLTNYGYTF. The chain couples TRBV7-2 to TRBJ1-2; possibly TRBD1 for D (6 bases). This CDR3 is built from 15 residues. V shed 5 bases and J shed 2 bases, with 15 bases lying between them. Germline values: CDR1 SGHTA, CDR2 FQGNSA.

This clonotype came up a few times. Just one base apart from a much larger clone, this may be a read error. DNA for the CDR3: TGCAGTGCTAGAGTCGTAGTGGCGGTTGCGGAGACCCAGTACTTC. Its translation: CSARVVVAVAETQYF. The chain is built from TRBV20-1 and TRBJ2-5; no clear D gene. The CDR3 consists of 15 residues. Germline CDR1 reads DFQATT; CDR2 reads SNEGSKA (reference sequence). The V end lost 1 base, the J end lost 5 bases, and 17 bases lay between the germline ends.

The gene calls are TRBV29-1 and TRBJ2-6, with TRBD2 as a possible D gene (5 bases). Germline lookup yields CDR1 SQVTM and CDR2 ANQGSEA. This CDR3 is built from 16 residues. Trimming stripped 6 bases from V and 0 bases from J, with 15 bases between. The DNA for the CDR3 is TGCAGCGTGGCGAGTGTGGGGAGCTCTGGGGCCAACGTCCTGACTTTC. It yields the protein CSVASVGSSGANVLTF.